These T cell receptor beta chains were read from a single sample in a study of T cells expressing NK-cell markers. TCRdb re-called the 5' RACE reads; one entry per CDR3 protein, DNA not given. This sample contains some 410,000 distinct CDR3 sequences. Specimen: blood T cells: a sorted CD56 or NKG2C T cell subset, CD4+ or CD8+ T cells, or bulk PBMC T cells (not recorded which). Receptors originate from a woman between 18 and 69 years old in good health. Each CDR3 is given with its conserved first and last residue. The order of the fields is V gene, J gene, CDR3 protein.

v_call: TRBV9
j_call: TRBJ1-1
cdr3_aa: CASSVEGGHTEAFF

v_call: TRBV9
j_call: TRBJ2-5
cdr3_aa: CASSVAGGETQYF

v_call: TRBV19
j_call: TRBJ2-1
cdr3_aa: CASSPQGGLFLAGQFF

v_call: TRBV3-1
j_call: TRBJ2-1
cdr3_aa: CASSLMGDEQFF

v_call: TRBV5-1
j_call: TRBJ2-5
cdr3_aa: CASNVASQETQYF

v_call: TRBV9
j_call: TRBJ2-7
cdr3_aa: CASSARDGSYEQYF

v_call: TRBV30
j_call: TRBJ2-3
cdr3_aa: CAWSVRRGGGRDTQYF

v_call: TRBV20-1
j_call: TRBJ1-3
cdr3_aa: CSATDPGQGTGNTIYF

v_call: TRBV12-3/TRBV12-4
j_call: TRBJ1-4
cdr3_aa: CATAVGAGEKLFF

v_call: TRBV7-6
j_call: TRBJ2-5
cdr3_aa: CASSFRTIRGETQYF

v_call: TRBV18
j_call: TRBJ2-3
cdr3_aa: CASSPTVTSGSVDTQYF

v_call: TRBV29-1
j_call: TRBJ2-7
cdr3_aa: CSVDWGLEEQYF

v_call: TRBV3-1
j_call: TRBJ1-5
cdr3_aa: CASSQGWGGNQPQHF

v_call: TRBV20-1
j_call: TRBJ2-1
cdr3_aa: CSAPSSGPSGDYNEQFF

v_call: TRBV4-3
j_call: TRBJ1-4
cdr3_aa: CASSRLKGGTGGLREKLFF

v_call: TRBV7-2
j_call: TRBJ1-2
cdr3_aa: CATPGGARSGYGYGYTF

v_call: TRBV5-1
j_call: TRBJ2-3
cdr3_aa: CASSREISTDTQYF

v_call: TRBV11-2
j_call: TRBJ2-7
cdr3_aa: CASTGWGLAGGPYEQYF

v_call: TRBV20-1
j_call: TRBJ2-4
cdr3_aa: CSARDRGGTNIQYF

v_call: TRBV5-4
j_call: TRBJ1-3
cdr3_aa: CASSSLGGSGNTIYF

v_call: TRBV29-1
j_call: TRBJ2-3
cdr3_aa: CSVGGGRGTDTQYF

v_call: TRBV29-1
j_call: TRBJ2-7
cdr3_aa: CSVEDLTTSEQYF

v_call: TRBV7-3
j_call: TRBJ2-1
cdr3_aa: CASSLSRANNEQFF

v_call: TRBV11-2
j_call: TRBJ2-7
cdr3_aa: CASSLMSVQPYEQYF

v_call: TRBV5-1
j_call: TRBJ1-1
cdr3_aa: CASSLVLGDRGEAFF

v_call: TRBV11-2
j_call: TRBJ2-7
cdr3_aa: CASSLLNYEQYF

v_call: TRBV14
j_call: TRBJ1-1
cdr3_aa: CASSQETGGNTEAFF

v_call: TRBV7-2
j_call: TRBJ2-3
cdr3_aa: CASSPTLQTYTDTQYF

v_call: TRBV6-2/TRBV6-3
j_call: TRBJ2-1
cdr3_aa: CASATRAPGGEQFF

v_call: TRBV30
j_call: TRBJ2-1
cdr3_aa: CAWSESARYNEQFF

v_call: TRBV25-1
j_call: TRBJ2-1
cdr3_aa: CASSLGGKKNEQFF

v_call: TRBV29-1
j_call: TRBJ2-5
cdr3_aa: CSVEITTFPETQYF

v_call: TRBV18
j_call: TRBJ1-2
cdr3_aa: CASSPLGEGYTF

v_call: TRBV5-1
j_call: TRBJ2-7
cdr3_aa: CASSSSRTDEQYF

v_call: TRBV12-3/TRBV12-4
j_call: TRBJ1-1
cdr3_aa: CASSHRGLNTEAFF

v_call: TRBV14
j_call: TRBJ2-4
cdr3_aa: CASSLRTSGVAKNIQYF

v_call: TRBV20-1
j_call: TRBJ2-3
cdr3_aa: CSARDHPGLAGTDTQYF

v_call: TRBV12-3/TRBV12-4
j_call: TRBJ2-1
cdr3_aa: CASRLGLPNEQFF

v_call: TRBV5-1
j_call: TRBJ2-5
cdr3_aa: CASSFGGTQETQYF

v_call: TRBV20-1
j_call: TRBJ2-1
cdr3_aa: CSASAGVEDEQFF

v_call: TRBV12-3/TRBV12-4
j_call: TRBJ1-1
cdr3_aa: CASSLRLEAFF

v_call: TRBV29-1
j_call: TRBJ2-3
cdr3_aa: CSVTGVADTQYF

v_call: TRBV20-1
j_call: TRBJ2-3
cdr3_aa: CSAIKRGTDTQYF

v_call: TRBV25-1
j_call: TRBJ2-7
cdr3_aa: CASSVQGEQYF

v_call: TRBV18
j_call: TRBJ2-7
cdr3_aa: CASSPGGPGEQYF

v_call: TRBV7-2
j_call: TRBJ2-7
cdr3_aa: CASSERTYEQYF

v_call: TRBV12-3/TRBV12-4
j_call: TRBJ2-1
cdr3_aa: CASRSSLAPSSYNEQFF

v_call: TRBV6-5
j_call: TRBJ2-7
cdr3_aa: CASSYAVRGYEQYF

v_call: TRBV5-1
j_call: TRBJ2-1
cdr3_aa: CASSVGQGAGHEQFF

v_call: TRBV7-3
j_call: TRBJ2-1
cdr3_aa: CASSFGLDNEQFF

v_call: TRBV30
j_call: TRBJ1-3
cdr3_aa: CAWSVLWTGGNTIYF

v_call: TRBV5-6
j_call: TRBJ2-7
cdr3_aa: CASSLSGLPPYEQYF

v_call: TRBV7-8
j_call: TRBJ1-1
cdr3_aa: CASSKLRTGVGQGYTEAFF

v_call: TRBV27
j_call: TRBJ2-7
cdr3_aa: CASSYSDRPTYEQYF

v_call: TRBV27
j_call: TRBJ2-5
cdr3_aa: CASSPWTDQETQYF

v_call: TRBV5-1
j_call: TRBJ1-1
cdr3_aa: CASSMGQGHTEAFF

v_call: TRBV6-5
j_call: TRBJ1-4
cdr3_aa: CASSYTGDEKLFF

v_call: TRBV29-1
j_call: TRBJ2-7
cdr3_aa: CSWTDSYEQYF

v_call: TRBV19
j_call: TRBJ2-1
cdr3_aa: CASIGGTSYNEQFF